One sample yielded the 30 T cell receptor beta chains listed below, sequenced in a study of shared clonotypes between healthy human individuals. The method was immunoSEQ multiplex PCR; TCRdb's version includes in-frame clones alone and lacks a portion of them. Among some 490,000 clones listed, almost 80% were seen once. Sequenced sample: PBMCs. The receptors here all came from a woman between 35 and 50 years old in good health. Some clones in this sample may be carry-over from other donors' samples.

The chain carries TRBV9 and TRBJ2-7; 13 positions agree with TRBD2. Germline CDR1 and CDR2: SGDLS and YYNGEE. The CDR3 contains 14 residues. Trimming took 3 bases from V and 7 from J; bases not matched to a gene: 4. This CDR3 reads CASSAGLAGEEQYF. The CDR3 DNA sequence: TGTGCCAGCAGCGCAGGACTAGCGGGAGAGGAGCAGTACTTC.

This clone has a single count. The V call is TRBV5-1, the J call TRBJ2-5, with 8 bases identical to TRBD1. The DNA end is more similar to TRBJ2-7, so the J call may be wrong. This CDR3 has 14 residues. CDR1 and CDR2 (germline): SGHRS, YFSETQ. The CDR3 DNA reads TGCGCCAGCAGCACGGGACAGGCAGCCTACGAGCAGTACTTC. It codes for CASSTGQAAYEQYF.

In DNA form, the CDR3 reads TGTGCCAGCAGCCTGGGCCGGTTTAGCGGGATATGGGAGACCCAGTACTTC. This gives the protein CASSLGRFSGIWETQYF. The chain has TRBV7-9 and TRBJ2-5, with 8 bases fitting TRBD2. The CDR3 runs 17 residues. V dropped 5 bases and J dropped 5; count of bases not matched to a gene: 16. Germline V gene data show CDR1 as SEHNR and CDR2 as FQNEAQ (reference sequence).

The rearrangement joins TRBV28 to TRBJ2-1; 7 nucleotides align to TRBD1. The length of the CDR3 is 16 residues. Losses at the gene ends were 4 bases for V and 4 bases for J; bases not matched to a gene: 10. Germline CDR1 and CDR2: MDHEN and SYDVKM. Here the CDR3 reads CASSSPSGQLYNEQFF. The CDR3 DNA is TGTGCCAGCAGTTCCCCCTCGGGACAGTTGTACAATGAGCAGTTCTTC.

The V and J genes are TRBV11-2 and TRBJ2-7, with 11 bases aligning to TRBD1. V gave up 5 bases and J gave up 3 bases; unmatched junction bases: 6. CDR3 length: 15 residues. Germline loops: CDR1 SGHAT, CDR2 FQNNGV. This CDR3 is CASSHWGQGVYEQYF. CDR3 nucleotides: TGTGCCAGCAGCCACTGGGGACAGGGGGTCTACGAGCAGTACTTC.

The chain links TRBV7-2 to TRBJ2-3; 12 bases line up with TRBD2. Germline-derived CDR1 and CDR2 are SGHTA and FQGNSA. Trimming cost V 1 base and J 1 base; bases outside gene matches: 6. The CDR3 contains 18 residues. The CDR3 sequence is CASSLVLAGGSGTDTQYF. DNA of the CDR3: TGTGCCAGCAGCTTAGTACTAGCGGGAGGCTCTGGCACAGATACGCAGTATTTT. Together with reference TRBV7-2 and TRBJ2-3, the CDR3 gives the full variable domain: GAGVSQSPSNKVTEKGKDVELRCDPISGHTALYWYRQSLGQGLEFLIYFQGNSAPDKSGLPSDRFSAERTGGSVSTLTIQRTQQEDSAVYLCASSLVLAGGSGTDTQYFGPGTRLTVL.

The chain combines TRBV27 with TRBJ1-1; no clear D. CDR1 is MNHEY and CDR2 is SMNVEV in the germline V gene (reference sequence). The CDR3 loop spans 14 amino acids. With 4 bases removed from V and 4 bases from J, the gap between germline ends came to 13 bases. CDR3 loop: CASSWSAGSTEAFF. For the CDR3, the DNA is TGTGCCAGCAGTTGGAGCGCGGGGAGCACTGAAGCTTTCTTT.

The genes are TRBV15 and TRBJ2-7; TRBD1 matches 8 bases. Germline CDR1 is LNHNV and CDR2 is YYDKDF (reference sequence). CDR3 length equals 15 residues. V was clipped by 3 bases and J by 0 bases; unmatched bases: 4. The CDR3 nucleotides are TGTGCCACCAGCAGGCGGACAGGGACCTCCTACGAGCAGTACTTC. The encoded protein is CATSRRTGTSYEQYF.

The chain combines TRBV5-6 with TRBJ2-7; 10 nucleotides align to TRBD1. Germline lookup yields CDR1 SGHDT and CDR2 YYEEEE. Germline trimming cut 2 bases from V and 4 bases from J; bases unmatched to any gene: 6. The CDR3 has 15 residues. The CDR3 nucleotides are TGTGCCAGCAGCTTATGGGGACAGGGGTTTTACGAGCAGTACTTC. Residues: CASSLWGQGFYEQYF.

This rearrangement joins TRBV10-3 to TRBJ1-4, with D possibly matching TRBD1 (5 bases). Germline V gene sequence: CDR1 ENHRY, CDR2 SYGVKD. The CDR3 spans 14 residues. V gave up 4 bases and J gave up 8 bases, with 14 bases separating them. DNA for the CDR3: TGTGCCATCAGTGGGGGAGGGGATCGCGAAAAACTGTTTTTT. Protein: CAISGGGDREKLFF.

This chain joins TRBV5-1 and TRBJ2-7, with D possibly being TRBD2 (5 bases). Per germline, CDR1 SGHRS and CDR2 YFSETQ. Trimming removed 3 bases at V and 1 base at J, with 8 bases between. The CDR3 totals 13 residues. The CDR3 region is CASSWGVSYEQYF. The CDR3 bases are TGCGCCAGCAGCTGGGGAGTGTCCTACGAGCAGTACTTC.

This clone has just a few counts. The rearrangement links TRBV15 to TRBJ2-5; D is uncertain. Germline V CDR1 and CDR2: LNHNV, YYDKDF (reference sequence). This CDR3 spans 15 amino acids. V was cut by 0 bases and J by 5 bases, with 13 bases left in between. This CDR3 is CATSRERRPLETQYF. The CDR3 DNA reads TGTGCCACCAGCAGAGAACGTAGGCCTTTGGAGACCCAGTACTTC.

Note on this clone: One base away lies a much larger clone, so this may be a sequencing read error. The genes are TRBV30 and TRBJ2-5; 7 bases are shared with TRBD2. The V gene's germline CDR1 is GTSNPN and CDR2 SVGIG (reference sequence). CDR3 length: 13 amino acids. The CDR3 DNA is TGTGCCGGGAGTGGACTAGATGGTGGGACCCAGTACTTC. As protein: CAGSGLDGGTQYF. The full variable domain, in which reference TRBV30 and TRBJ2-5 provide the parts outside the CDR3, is SQTIHQWPATLVQPVGSPLSLECTVEGTSNPNLYWYRQAAGRGLQLLFYSVGIGQISSEVPQNLSASRPQDRQFILSSKKLLLSDSGFYLCAGSGLDGGTQYFGPGTRLLVL.

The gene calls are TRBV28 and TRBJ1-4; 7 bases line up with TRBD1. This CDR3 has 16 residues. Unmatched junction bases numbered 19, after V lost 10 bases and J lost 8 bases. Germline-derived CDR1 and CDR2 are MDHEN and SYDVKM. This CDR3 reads CATSPAKGAPREKLFF. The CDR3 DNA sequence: TGTGCCACTTCGCCCGCCAAGGGGGCCCCACGGGAAAAACTGTTTTTT. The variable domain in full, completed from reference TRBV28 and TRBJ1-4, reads DVKVTQSSRYLVKRTGEKVFLECVQDMDHENMFWYRQDPGLGLRLIYFSYDVKMKEKGDIPEGYSVSREKKERFSLILESASTNQTSMYLCATSPAKGAPREKLFFGSGTQLSVL.

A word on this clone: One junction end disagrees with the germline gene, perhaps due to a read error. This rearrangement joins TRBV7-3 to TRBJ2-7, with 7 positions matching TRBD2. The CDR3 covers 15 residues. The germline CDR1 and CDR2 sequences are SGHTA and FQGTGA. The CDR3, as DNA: TGTGCCAGCAGCTTAACTTCTGGGAGGGCCGGCGAGCAGCACTTC. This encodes CASSLTSGRAGEQHF.

The CDR3 protein is CASSLATGGPGELFF. CDR3 DNA: TGCGCCAGCAGTCTGGCGACAGGGGGACCCGGGGAGCTGTTTTTT. The V and J genes are TRBV10-2 and TRBJ2-2; 9 bases fit TRBD1. Germline trimming cut 5 bases from V and 6 bases from J; bases unmatched to any gene: 7. CDR1 is WSHSY, CDR2 SAAADI, per germline. The CDR3 is 15 amino acids.

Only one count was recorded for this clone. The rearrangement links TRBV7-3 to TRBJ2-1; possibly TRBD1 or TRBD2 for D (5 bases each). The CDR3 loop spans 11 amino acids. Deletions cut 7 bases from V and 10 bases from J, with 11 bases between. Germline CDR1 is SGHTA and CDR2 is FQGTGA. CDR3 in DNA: TGTGCCAGCACCCAGGGCGGGGAGCAGTTCTTC. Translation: CASTQGGEQFF.

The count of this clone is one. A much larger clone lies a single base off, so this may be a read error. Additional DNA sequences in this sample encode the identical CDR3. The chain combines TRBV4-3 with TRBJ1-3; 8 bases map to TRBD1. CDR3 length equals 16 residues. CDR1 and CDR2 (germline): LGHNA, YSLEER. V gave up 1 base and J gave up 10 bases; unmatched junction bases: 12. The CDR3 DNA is TGCGCCAGCAGCCAAGCACCGACAGGGGTTGATAATACCATATATTTT. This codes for CASSQAPTGVDNTIYF.

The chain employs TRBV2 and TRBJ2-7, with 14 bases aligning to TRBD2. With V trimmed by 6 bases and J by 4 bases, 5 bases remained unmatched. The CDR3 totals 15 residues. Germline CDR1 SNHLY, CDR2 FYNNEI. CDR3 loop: CASSGTSGSPYEQYF. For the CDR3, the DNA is TGTGCCAGCAGCGGGACTAGCGGGAGTCCGTACGAGCAGTACTTC.

CDR3 DNA sequence: TGTGCCAGCAGCTGGAACAGGGGGCGAAGAAAGGATGGCTACACCTTC. It specifies CASSWNRGRRKDGYTF. The chain joins TRBV7-3 to TRBJ1-2; 9 nucleotides match TRBD1. The CDR3 runs to 16 residues. CDR1 is SGHTA, CDR2 FQGTGA, per germline. Unmatched junction bases numbered 12, after V lost 4 bases and J lost 6 bases.

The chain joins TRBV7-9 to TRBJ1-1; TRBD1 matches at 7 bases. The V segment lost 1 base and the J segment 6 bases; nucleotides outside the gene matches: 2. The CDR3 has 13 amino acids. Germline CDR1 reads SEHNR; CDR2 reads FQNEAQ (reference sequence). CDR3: CASSLGGGAEAFF. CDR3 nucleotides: TGTGCCAGCAGCTTAGGAGGGGGCGCTGAAGCTTTCTTT.

The CDR3 here is CASSRGAREATDTQYF. Here the CDR3 DNA reads TGTGCCAGCTCACGGGGGGCGAGGGAGGCGACAGATACGCAGTATTTT. This chain links TRBV18 with TRBJ2-3; D might be TRBD1 or TRBD2, each matching 6 bases. This CDR3 contains 16 residues. Germline loops: CDR1 KGHSH, CDR2 LQKENI. V lost 4 bases and J 3 bases, leaving 17 bases between the germline ends.

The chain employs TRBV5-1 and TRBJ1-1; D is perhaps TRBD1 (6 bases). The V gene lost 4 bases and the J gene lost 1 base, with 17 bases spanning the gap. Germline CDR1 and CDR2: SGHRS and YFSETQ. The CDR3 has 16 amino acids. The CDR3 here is CASSQRDTSANTEAFF. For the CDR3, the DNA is TGCGCCAGCAGCCAAAGGGACACCTCAGCGAACACTGAAGCTTTCTTT.

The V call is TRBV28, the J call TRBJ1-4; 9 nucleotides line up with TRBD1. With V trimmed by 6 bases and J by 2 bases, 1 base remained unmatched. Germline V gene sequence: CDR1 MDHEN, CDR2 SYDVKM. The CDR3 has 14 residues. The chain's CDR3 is CASRTGGTNEKLFF. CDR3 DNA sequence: TGTGCCAGCAGGACAGGGGGTACTAATGAAAAACTGTTTTTT.

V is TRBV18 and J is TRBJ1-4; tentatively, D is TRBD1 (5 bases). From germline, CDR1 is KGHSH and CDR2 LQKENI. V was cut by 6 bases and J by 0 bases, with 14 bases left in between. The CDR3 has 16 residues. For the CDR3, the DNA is TGTGCCAGCTCCCCGGGGGGGACGGCAACTAATGAAAAACTGTTTTTT. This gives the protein CASSPGGTATNEKLFF.

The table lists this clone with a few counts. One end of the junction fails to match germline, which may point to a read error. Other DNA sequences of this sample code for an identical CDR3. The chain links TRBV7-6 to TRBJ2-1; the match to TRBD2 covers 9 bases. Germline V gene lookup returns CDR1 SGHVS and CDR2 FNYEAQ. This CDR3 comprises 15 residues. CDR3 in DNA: TGTGCCAGCAGCCTAGCGGGGTCCTCTTACAATGAGCAGTTCTTC. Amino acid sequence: CASSLAGSSYNEQFF.

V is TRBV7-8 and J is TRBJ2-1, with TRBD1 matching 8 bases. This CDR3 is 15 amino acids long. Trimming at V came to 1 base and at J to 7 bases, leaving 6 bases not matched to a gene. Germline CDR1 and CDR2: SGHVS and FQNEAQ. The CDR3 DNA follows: TGTGCCAGCAGCTTAGACAGGGGGGCTTGGAATGAGCAGTTCTTC. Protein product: CASSLDRGAWNEQFF.

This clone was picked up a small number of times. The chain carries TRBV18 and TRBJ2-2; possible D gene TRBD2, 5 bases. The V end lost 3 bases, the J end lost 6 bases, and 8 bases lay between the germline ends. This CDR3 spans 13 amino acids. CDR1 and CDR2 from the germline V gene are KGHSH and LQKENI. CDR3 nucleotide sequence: TGTGCCAGCTCACCCCCACTAGCCGGGGAGCTGTTTTTT. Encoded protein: CASSPPLAGELFF.

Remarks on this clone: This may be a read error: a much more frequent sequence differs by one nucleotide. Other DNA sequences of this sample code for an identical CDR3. The CDR3 spells CSVEGDRGIYEQYF. The CDR3 nucleotides are TGCAGCGTTGAAGGGGACAGGGGGATATACGAGCAGTACTTC. The gene calls are TRBV29-1 and TRBJ2-7; 11 positions match TRBD1. This CDR3 has 14 amino acids. From germline, CDR1 is SQVTM and CDR2 ANQGSEA. The ends lost 1 base at V and 4 bases at J; junction bases unmatched: 3.

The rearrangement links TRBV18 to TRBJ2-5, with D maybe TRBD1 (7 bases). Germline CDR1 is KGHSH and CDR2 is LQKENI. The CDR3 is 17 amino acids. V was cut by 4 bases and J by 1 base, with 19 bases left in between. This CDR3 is CASSLYQGGQSQETQYF. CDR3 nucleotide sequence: TGTGCCAGCTCACTTTACCAGGGGGGACAAAGCCAAGAGACCCAGTACTTC. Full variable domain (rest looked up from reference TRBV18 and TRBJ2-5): NAGVMQNPRHLVRRRGQEARLRCSPMKGHSHVYWYRQLPEEGLKFMVYLQKENIIDESGMPKERFSAEFPKEGPSILRIQQVVRGDSAAYFCASSLYQGGQSQETQYFGPGTRLLVL.